This TCR beta chain came from a study of blood T cells in healthy people across ages. Study-wide findings and caveats: Roughly linear declines in TCR beta diversity per million T cells occurred with age.

Germline values: CDR1 SSHAT, CDR2 FNYEAQ (reference sequence). The CDR3 contains 14 residues. This clonotype was seen a handful of times. Its matching antigen is unknown. Its ends do not fully match the called genes, so a read error is possible. With a J-beta primer mix and a sample-barcoded 5' primer, a second PCR ran roughly 7 to 11 cycles. TCRdb recomputed calls from the 5' RACE reads with MiXCR, one row per CDR3 protein. The table records 1.5 million to 2 million distinct CDR3 sequences, around 50% of them present only once. Sequencing was done on a sample of blood. The V and J genes are TRBV7-7 and TRBJ2-3; 9 bases map to TRBD1. The source is a woman aged 40 to 50 in good health. This chain's CDR3 is CASSLGDREDTQYF. CDR3 nucleotide sequence: TGTGCTAGCAGCTTGGGGGACAGGGAAGATACGCAGTATTTT. The full variable domain, rest sourced from reference TRBV7-7 and TRBJ2-3, is GAGVSQSPRYKVTKRGQDVTLRCDPISSHATLYWYQQALGQGPEFLTYFNYEAQPDKSGLPSDRFSAERPEGSISTLTIQRTEQRDSAMYRCASSLGDREDTQYFGPGTRLTVL.